These T cell receptor beta chains were read from a single sample in a study of cytotoxic CD8 clonotypes in ibrutinib-treated CLL. The data were produced by immunoSEQ multiplex PCR, yet TCRdb's version contains in-frame clones alone and is incomplete. The sample has 270,000 or so clones, less than 85% seen once; the top ten hold around 6%. Source: PBMCs, taken at disease progression, from a patient treated with ibrutinib. These receptors came from a human donor with chronic lymphocytic leukemia. Each CDR3 is given with its conserved first and last residue.

V gene	J gene	CDR3 protein
TRBV5-1	TRBJ2-5	CASSELAGGGETQYF
TRBV14	TRBJ2-2	CASSTRVPLSTGELFF
TRBV5-1	TRBJ1-1	CASSLALPGRNTEAFF
TRBV5-1	TRBJ1-2	CASSLSGYRDGYTF
TRBV5-6	TRBJ2-7	CASSLRALSYEQYF
TRBV7-8	TRBJ2-7	CASSAVSYEQYF
TRBV19	TRBJ2-2	CASSSRSLLNTGELFF
TRBV6-4	TRBJ2-7	CASSALAGEVGEQYF
TRBV2	TRBJ2-5	CASRINSRWETQYF
TRBV18	TRBJ2-3	CASSPKTQPDTQYF
TRBV5-6	TRBJ2-7	CASSPLDREDYEQYF
TRBV7-8	TRBJ2-7	CASSLVHRGPYEQYF
TRBV4-1	TRBJ2-1	CASSPLPSANGRNEQFF
TRBV11-1	TRBJ2-2	CASSQLGHLNTGELFF
TRBV6-1	TRBJ2-1	CASSEARGYNEQFF
TRBV2	TRBJ1-2	CASSEPADGYTF
TRBV18	TRBJ1-5	CASSPFNLGNQPQHF
TRBV9	TRBJ2-5	CASSVKETQYF
TRBV4-2	TRBJ2-7	CASSQLARDRGTYEQYF
TRBV2	TRBJ2-5	CASNRQGETQYF
TRBV9	TRBJ2-5	CASSVNRGLETQYF
TRBV19	TRBJ1-3	CASRPEPGTGSLNTIYF
TRBV9	TRBJ2-2	CASRYGGSGELFF
TRBV4-1	TRBJ1-1	CASSQVLVRGNTEAFF
TRBV15	TRBJ1-4	CASGPGDEKLFF
TRBV9	TRBJ2-1	CASSFTTSQVEQFF
TRBV9	TRBJ1-5	CASSELSGDQPQHF
TRBV29-1	TRBJ2-3	CSAGQGTDTQYF
TRBV2	TRBJ2-5	CASNGLAGGLGEETQYF
TRBV19	TRBJ2-3	CASRRSGGTDTQYF
TRBV7-9	TRBJ1-5	CASSLADRGNQPQHF
TRBV5-1	TRBJ2-1	CASSLELGGEQFF
TRBV10-3	TRBJ2-3	CAISNPVAGGSTDTQYF
TRBV4-1	TRBJ1-2	CASSQSPYGYTF
TRBV5-1	TRBJ2-7	CASSDLNYEQYF
TRBV7-6	TRBJ2-5	CASSFGGTQYF
TRBV5-1	TRBJ2-3	CASSRLAGGLGDTQYF
TRBV6-5	TRBJ2-7	CASKGGKTYEQYF
TRBV20-1	TRBJ1-5	CSASGLQPQHF
TRBV18	TRBJ2-2	CASSPPETGAFGELFF
TRBV7-9	TRBJ2-1	CASSLGQYEQFF
TRBV5-6	TRBJ2-2	CASSLARRGPGELFF